This T cell receptor (beta chain) was captured in a study of cytomegalovirus exposure and HLA in healthy donors (dated by TCRdb to 2016 to 2017). About the investigation overall: In an earlier analysis of under 750 of the donors, 276 Gb of sequence data and approximately 100 million unique TCR beta sequences from 180 million or so T cells were reported. Typing coverage differed by locus: A, B, C, DRB1 and DQB1 were typed in roughly 620-640 donors, DQA1 in roughly 510, DPA1 in over 600, and DPB1 in about 450. Class I and class II HLA loci were covered by the typing at four-digit resolution. A later analysis re-analyzed previously published TCR beta repertoires from roughly 690 donors and added high-resolution HLA genotyping to study TCR occurrence patterns. On average, about 200,000 unique TCR beta nucleotide sequences were sequenced per donor among 350 to 400 genotyped donors of the cohort, with approximately 18% of those sequences being non-productive. To predict cytomegalovirus infection status, the study brought together high-throughput TCR immunosequencing, statistical association of individual TCRs with disease status, and machine learning. Donor age, sex, ethnicity and CMV serostatus were compiled together with the repertoire data. Four to six DR-DQ haplotypes were handled as single units for association and clustering, since linkage in the cohort was strong. Besides the first cohort of 500 to 700 subjects, a separate validation cohort made up of 120 different subjects was used. The later analysis used no new phenotypic data to find candidate immune exposures, relying instead on TCR beta sequences and their occurrence across donors. The genetic ancestry cluster associated with self-reported Caucasian donors included 81% of the roughly 400 genotyped donors. An earlier analysis of about 600 of the donors used high-throughput TCR beta sequencing to judge whether each TCR beta V gene segment behaved as functional or pseudogenic. A later genetic analysis used genome-wide SNP genotypes for about 60% of the 666 donors, treating that subset as a discovery cohort. All discovery cohort repertoires had been generated on a single sequencing platform. About 320 gigabases of sequencing data and approximately 85 million unique TCR sequences were included in an early release covering roughly 700 HLA-typed donors. The study aimed to test whether signatures of past pathogen exposure could be identified by cataloging public T cell receptors. Using immunosequencing, the study profiled T cell repertoires from 666 subjects and related those repertoires to cytomegalovirus serostatus. Points the paper makes about the study in general: Immune exposure information for the cohort was limited to CMV serostatus. In a later analysis, HLA-associated TCR beta chains showed more clonal expansion and lower generation probabilities than non-associated chains that were equally common. When HLA alleles, especially DR and DQ, strongly co-occurred, attributing TCR associations to individual alleles was difficult. Linkage disequilibrium might explain the correlated functional status among segregating V segments, but an unknown experimental factor could not be ruled out. Only TCR beta chains were sequenced in this cohort, and the absence of alpha or paired-chain data limited detectable features. Cytomegalovirus status was reported to be diagnosed by the classifier with high specificity and sensitivity in both the original and validation cohorts. Seventeen rarely observed V segments, including chromosome 9 orphons, were excluded from the earlier analysis of approximately 600 of the donors because counts were too low. A few of the identified cytomegalovirus-associated TCR beta chains were confirmed in vitro to be specific for cytomegalovirus antigens. In a later genetic analysis, fewer N-insertions in productive TCRs were reported among donors in an Asian-associated ancestry cluster than the roughly 640-donor mean. Because HLA typing was missing for some donors at each locus, association tests included only the typed subset. Most TCR sequences were observed very rarely across donors, whereas some public TCRs were present in many individuals. A later analysis reported that several top co-occurrence clusters appeared linked to parvovirus B19, influenza, CMV and Epstein-Barr virus. A group of highly shared sequence variants was considered likely to be a technical artifact of the sequencing pipeline. An earlier analysis of approximately 590 of the donors showed that most TCR beta V segments appeared in productive rearrangements either about 90% or about 30% of the time, which broadly matched IMGT annotations. Most CMV-associated TCR beta chains appeared to be HLA-restricted in a later analysis, and the HLA associations seemed to be driven largely by CMV exposure. Some IMGT-functional V segments, including TRBV6-2 and TRBV6-3, could not be told apart with the 87-base-pair reads, so those segments were excluded. The authors suggested that the approach could potentially be extended to other disease states and immunological phenotypes. Presence/absence analyses assumed roughly uniform sequencing depth across donors, an assumption that may not hold. An association between a missense DCLRE1C variant and V-gene and J-gene trimming of TCR beta chains was found in a later genetic analysis and replicated in an independent cohort. In a later analysis, 15,000 to 20,000 TCR beta sequences were associated with specific HLA alleles at a false discovery rate of 0.05. In a later analysis, the rate of TCR association differed among HLA loci, with DRB1 alleles having the most associated TCRs and HLA-C alleles having the fewest. The study gave a list of 150 to 200 TCR beta chains associated with cytomegalovirus. A further reported finding was that TCR beta sequences accurately predicted the HLA-A and HLA-B alleles for most subjects in the first cohort.

Library preparation was by the immunoSEQ multiplex PCR assay. The multiplex PCR relied on a mix of 60 forward primers for TCR Vbeta segments and 13 reverse primers for TCR Jbeta segments. A multiplex PCR assay on genomic DNA amplified the CDR3 region of rearranged TCR beta genes. The Illumina HiSeq System was used to sequence the amplified TCR beta libraries as 87-base-pair reads. Under the source paper's analysis protocol: Across the 640 or so repertoires, a later analysis counted approximately 83 million unique TCR beta chains, 8.5 million to 12 million of which were shared by at least two donors. A nearest-neighbor algorithm error-corrected the raw reads and collapsed the reads into unique sequences, merging closely related sequences to remove PCR and sequencing errors. Alignment of CDR3 sequences to IMGT reference sequences was used to assign V, D and J gene segments. Each retained sequence needed at least a six-nucleotide match to both a V gene segment and a J gene segment. A rearrangement counted as productive if the CDR3 had no stop codons and remained in frame with V and J, and every other rearrangement counted as non-productive. Following IMGT convention, CDR3 was defined as the stretch from the second conserved V-encoded cysteine up to the conserved J-encoded phenylalanine. In an earlier analysis of just under 600 of the donors, sequences lacking an unambiguous match to a single V gene segment were excluded. An earlier analysis of several hundred of the donors classified V segments as functional when productive rearrangements were above 56.7% and as segregating when the standard deviation between donors was above 5%. To diagnose cytomegalovirus status from the catalog of TCR beta chain sequences, a statistical classification framework was built. In a later analysis, TCR nucleotide sequences were compared against IMGT/GENE-DB human TR gene sequences so that V and J genes could be assigned. Using the TCRdist pipeline, a later analysis assigned CDR3 sequences along with most-parsimonious VDJ recombination scenarios. In a later analysis, each TCR beta chain was defined by its CDR3 amino acid sequence together with its V-gene family, and reads lacking a unique V-gene family were excluded. To address suspected cross-contamination and a sequencing artifact, a later analysis removed a few hundred highly shared, low-generation-probability nucleotide sequences. For each public chain, a later analysis derived a clonal expansion index from normalized ranks of inferred template counts within each repertoire. In a later analysis, generation probabilities were computed using a VDJ recombination model fitted to out-of-frame rearrangements, and the results were checked against IGoR. In a later analysis, hypergeometric tests were used to score TCR-TCR, TCR-HLA and TCR-CMV co-occurrence, with a repertoire-size bias correction applied to TCR pairs. To estimate false discovery rates, a later analysis permuted the HLA or CMV assignments 20 times. In a later analysis, co-occurring TCRs were grouped with DBSCAN, and TCRdist sequence similarity was added when clustering was performed within HLA-allele-positive subsets. For co-occurrence clustering, repertoires with fewer than 30,000 or more than 120,000 public chains were excluded, along with roughly 5 repertoires with anomalous nucleotide sharing. Not all clones reach the TCRdb copy of this immuneACCESS table, which keeps in-frame sequences only. Checked studies attribute under half of the gap to unresolved V genes and leave the rest unexplained. D and trimming come from the DNA, and the V and J calls and clone size come from that table. This sample is represented by 180,000 or so clones; more than 70% of them were singletons. The top ten hold 7.7% of the sample.

As encoded in the germline V gene, CDR1 is SGHVS while CDR2 is FQNEAQ. The junction shows trimming of 5 bases on V and 2 bases on J, and the gene matches do not reach 8 bases of it. The CDR3 sequence holds 16 residues, the cysteine and phenylalanine included. The sequence is cut down to CDR3 DNA, 48 bases in frame from base 1. With respect to this clone: Its antigen remains unidentified. Base qualities are not recorded, but no much larger clone differs from it by a single base.

The cohort consisted of hundreds of healthy bone marrow donors. Cohort members were all nominally healthy when sampled, although unrecorded immune exposures were likely present. The donor tested CMV seropositive, placing the donor among the 310 or so seropositive members of the cohort. A peripheral blood sample was collected from each donor, and TCR beta sequencing was performed on peripheral blood mononuclear cells. Genomic DNA was extracted from the blood cell samples with the Qiagen DNeasy Blood Extraction Kit. This receptor was identified in a middle-aged woman in good health and CMV-seropositive. The sample consisted of PBMCs. The chain links TRBV7-8 with TRBJ2-5, and 10 junctional nucleotides match TRBD2. The CDR3 region has the sequence CASSPRRAGGQETQYF. The nucleotide sequence is TGTGCCAGCAGCCCCCGCCGAGCGGGAGGGCAAGAGACCCAGTACTTC.